The rows below give T cell receptor beta chains drawn from one sample of a study of shared clonotypes between healthy human individuals. Repertoires were generated with immunoSEQ multiplex PCR, while TCRdb's copy carries only in-frame clones and drops some. The sample holds around 610,000 clones; about 95% are singletons and the top ten take approximately 0.1%. The sequencing sample was made of naive CD8+ T cells sorted from blood. The source of these receptors is a woman in her 30s in good health. The CDR3 runs from the conserved cysteine through the conserved F or W. Fields, in order: CDR3 DNA, CDR3 protein, V gene, clone size, J gene, D gene. D genes are given only for firm matches. For some rows the clone size is stated as once, few or many, or as a class when expanded; others skip it.

CDR3nt: TGTGCCTGGGAAACCGGACTAGCGGGATACAATGAGCAGTTCTTC; CDR3aa: CAWETGLAGYNEQFF; v_gene: TRBV30; abundance: NA; j_gene: TRBJ2-1; d_gene: TRBD2
CDR3nt: TGTGCCAGCAGCTTAAGCTGGGAAACTGAAGCTTTCTTT; CDR3aa: CASSLSWETEAFF; v_gene: TRBV13; abundance: NA; j_gene: TRBJ1-1; d_gene: NA
CDR3nt: TGTGCCAGCGCAAAACCGGGACAGCTGGCCGAGCAGTACTTC; CDR3aa: CASAKPGQLAEQYF; v_gene: TRBV16; abundance: NA; j_gene: TRBJ2-7; d_gene: TRBD1
CDR3nt: TGTGCCAGCAGCCAAGAACTAGCGGGAGTCTTACACTACAATGAGCAGTTCTTC; CDR3aa: CASSQELAGVLHYNEQFF; v_gene: TRBV14; abundance: once; j_gene: TRBJ2-1; d_gene: TRBD2
CDR3nt: TGTGCCTGGAGTGTGGGGCTAGCGCATTACGAGCAGTACTTC; CDR3aa: CAWSVGLAHYEQYF; v_gene: TRBV30; abundance: NA; j_gene: TRBJ2-7; d_gene: NA
CDR3nt: TGCAGCGCAAATGACAGGGGATTCACCGGGGAGCTGTTTTTT; CDR3aa: CSANDRGFTGELFF; v_gene: TRBV29-1; abundance: once; j_gene: TRBJ2-2; d_gene: TRBD1
CDR3nt: TGTGCCAGCAGTCTAGCGGGAGGGCCGTACAATGAGCAGTTCTTC; CDR3aa: CASSLAGGPYNEQFF; v_gene: TRBV6-5; abundance: once; j_gene: TRBJ2-1; d_gene: TRBD2
CDR3nt: TGTGCCAGCAGCCAATTAGGAGGGGGACTCCCTGTGGATGAGCAGTTCTTC; CDR3aa: CASSQLGGGLPVDEQFF; v_gene: TRBV14; abundance: NA; j_gene: TRBJ2-1; d_gene: NA
CDR3nt: TGTGCCAGCAGCTTCGGGGACACCGGGGAGCTGTTTTTT; CDR3aa: CASSFGDTGELFF; v_gene: TRBV7-8; abundance: few; j_gene: TRBJ2-2; d_gene: NA
CDR3nt: TGTGCCAGCAGCCAAGACCGGGACCGGCTAGATACGCAGTATTTT; CDR3aa: CASSQDRDRLDTQYF; v_gene: TRBV14; abundance: NA; j_gene: TRBJ2-3; d_gene: NA
CDR3nt: TGTGCCAGCAGTTCGGACAGGATGGGCTACACCTTC; CDR3aa: CASSSDRMGYTF; v_gene: TRBV27; abundance: NA; j_gene: TRBJ1-2; d_gene: TRBD1
CDR3nt: TGTGCCAGCAGTTCAGGGCGGGGCTCCTACAATGAGCAGTTCTTC; CDR3aa: CASSSGRGSYNEQFF; v_gene: TRBV27; abundance: NA; j_gene: TRBJ2-1; d_gene: NA
CDR3nt: TGTGCCAGCAGTTTATACCTAGGACTATATAAAGAGACCCAGTACTTC; CDR3aa: CASSLYLGLYKETQYF; v_gene: TRBV28; abundance: NA; j_gene: TRBJ2-5; d_gene: NA